This T cell receptor beta chain derives from a study of cytomegalovirus exposure and HLA in healthy donors. This clone was counted a single time. It was with 60 Vbeta and 13 Jbeta primers that the PCR ran. The protocol was immunoSEQ multiplex PCR, while the TCRdb copy is restricted to in-frame clones and leaves out a portion. The sample lists roughly 160,000 clones; about four fifths were seen once. The TCR comes from a woman under 40 in good health and CMV-seropositive. The sample comprised PBMCs.

This CDR3 reads CASSLGQGWTEAFF. For the CDR3, the DNA is TGCGCCAGCAGCCTAGGACAGGGATGGACTGAAGCTTTCTTT. The chain employs TRBV5-1 and TRBJ1-1; TRBD1 matches at 8 bases. V lost 4 bases to trimming and J lost 5 bases; unmatched junction nucleotides: 7. CDR1 SGHRS and CDR2 YFSETQ come from the germline V gene. The CDR3 totals 14 residues.